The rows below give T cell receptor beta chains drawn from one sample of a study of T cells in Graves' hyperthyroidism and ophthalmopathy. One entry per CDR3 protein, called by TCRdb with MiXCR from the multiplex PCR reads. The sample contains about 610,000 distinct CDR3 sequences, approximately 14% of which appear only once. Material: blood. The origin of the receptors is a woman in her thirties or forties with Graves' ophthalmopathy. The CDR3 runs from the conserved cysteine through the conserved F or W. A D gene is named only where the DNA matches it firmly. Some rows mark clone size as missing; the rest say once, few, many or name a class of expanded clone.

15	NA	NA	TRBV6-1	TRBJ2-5	TGTGCCAGCAGTGAATATGGCGGGGCGGGAGAGACCCAGTACTTC	CASSEYGGAGETQYF
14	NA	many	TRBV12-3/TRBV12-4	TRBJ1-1	TGTGCCAGCAGTTTGTCGACGTTGAACACTGAAGCTTTCTTT	CASSLSTLNTEAFF
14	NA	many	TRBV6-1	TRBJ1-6	TGTGCCAGCTCGGCCGGGGGCTGGGGGTCACCCCTCCACTTT	CASSAGGWGSPLHF
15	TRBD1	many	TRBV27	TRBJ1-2	TGTGCCAGCAGTTTGGGGGGCAGGGGGCACTATGGCTACACCTTC	CASSLGGRGHYGYTF
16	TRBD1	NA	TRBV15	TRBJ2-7	TGTGCCACCAGCAGAGGCCTTGGGACAGGGGGGTCCGAGCAGTACTTC	CATSRGLGTGGSEQYF
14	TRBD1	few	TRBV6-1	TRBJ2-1	TGTGCCAGCAGAAAACAGGGGCGGTACAATGAGCAGTTCTTC	CASRKQGRYNEQFF
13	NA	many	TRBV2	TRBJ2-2	TGTGCCAGCAGGGGACCCTCCACCGGGGAGCTGTTTTTT	CASRGPSTGELFF
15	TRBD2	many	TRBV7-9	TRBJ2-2	TGTGCCAGCAGCGTGTCCGGGACTAGCCCCGGGGAGCTGTTTTTT	CASSVSGTSPGELFF
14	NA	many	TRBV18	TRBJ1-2	TGTGCCAGCTCACCACCGTCCGGGGGCTATGGCTACACCTTC	CASSPPSGGYGYTF
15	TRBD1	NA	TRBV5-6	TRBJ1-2	TGTGCCAGCAGCTTGGACAAACAGGGGACCTATGGCTACACCTTC	CASSLDKQGTYGYTF
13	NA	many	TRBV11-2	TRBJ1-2	TGTGCCACCCTGACAGTTGCTGGCTATGGCTACACCTTC	CATLTVAGYGYTF
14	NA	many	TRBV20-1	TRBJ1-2	TGCAGTGCTAGAGATCCACAGGGTCATTATGGCTACACCTTC	CSARDPQGHYGYTF
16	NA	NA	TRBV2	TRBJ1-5	TGTGCCAGCCGGCCTGGAGGGTGGGATAGCAATCAGCCCCAGCATTTT	CASRPGGWDSNQPQHF
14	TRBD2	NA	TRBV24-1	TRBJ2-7	TGTGCCACCACCAGGACTAGCGGGTCTCACGAGCAGTACTTC	CATTRTSGSHEQYF
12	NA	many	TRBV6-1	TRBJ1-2	TGTGCCAGCAGTGACGCTAACTATGGCTACACCTTC	CASSDANYGYTF
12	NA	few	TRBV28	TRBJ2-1	TGTGCCAGCAGCTCTGGTCGGGATGAGCAGTTCTTC	CASSSGRDEQFF
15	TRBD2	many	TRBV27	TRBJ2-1	TGTGCCAGCAGTTTAGGAAGCGGGATTTACAATGAGCAGTTCTTC	CASSLGSGIYNEQFF
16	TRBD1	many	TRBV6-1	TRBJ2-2	TGTGCCAGCAGTGACCTCACAGGGGGATACACCGGGGAGCTGTTTTTT	CASSDLTGGYTGELFF
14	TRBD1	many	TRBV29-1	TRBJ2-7	TGCAGCGTTGAACCGGGACAGGGTGGCAGCGAGCAGTACTTC	CSVEPGQGGSEQYF
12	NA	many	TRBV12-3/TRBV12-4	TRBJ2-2	TGTGCCAGCATGGGAAACACCGGGGAGCTGTTTTTT	CASMGNTGELFF
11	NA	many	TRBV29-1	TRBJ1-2	TGCAGCGTTGTACACCAGTATGGCTACACCTTC	CSVVHQYGYTF
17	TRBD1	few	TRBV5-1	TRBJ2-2	TGCGCCAGCAGCCCCTCCGGGACAGGGGGCAGCACCGGGGAGCTGTTTTTT	CASSPSGTGGSTGELFF
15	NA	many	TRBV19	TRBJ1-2	TGTGCCAGTAGTAATAGGGACGCGGGGATTTATGGCTACACCTTC	CASSNRDAGIYGYTF
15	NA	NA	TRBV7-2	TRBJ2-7	TGTGCCAGCAGTTCAGCTGGGGGCTCCACCTACGAGCAGTACTTC	CASSSAGGSTYEQYF
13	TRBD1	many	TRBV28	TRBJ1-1	TGTGCCAGCGCTGGACAGGGGGCCGCTCGGGCTTTCTTT	CASAGQGAARAFF
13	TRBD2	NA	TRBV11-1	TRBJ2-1	TGTGCCAGCAGCTTTGAGGTAGCGGGTGAGCAGTTCTTC	CASSFEVAGEQFF
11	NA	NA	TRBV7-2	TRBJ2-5	TGTGCCAGCAGCTCGACAGAGGCCCAGTACTTC	CASSSTEAQYF
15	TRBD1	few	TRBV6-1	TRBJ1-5	TGTGCCAGCAGTCCGACAGGGGTTGGTTGGCAGCCCCAGCATTTT	CASSPTGVGWQPQHF
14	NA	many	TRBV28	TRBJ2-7	TGTGCCAGCAGTGACAACCCAGGGTCCCAACGGCAGTACTTC	CASSDNPGSQRQYF
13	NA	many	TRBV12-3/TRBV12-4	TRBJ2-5	TGTGCCAGCAGCACGGACCTAAGGGAGACCCAGTACTTC	CASSTDLRETQYF
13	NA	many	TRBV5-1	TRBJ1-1	TGCGCCAGCACCTGGGGGGGGGACACTGAAGCTTTCTTT	CASTWGGDTEAFF
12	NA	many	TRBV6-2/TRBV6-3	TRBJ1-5	TGTGCCAACAGTTACTCATATCAGCCCCAGCATTTT	CANSYSYQPQHF
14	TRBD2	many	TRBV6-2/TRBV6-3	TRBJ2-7	TGTGCCAGCCAAGTGACTAGCGCGTCCTACGAGCAGTACTTC	CASQVTSASYEQYF
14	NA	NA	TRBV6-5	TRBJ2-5	TGTGCCAGCAGTTACTCTGCCAGCCAAGAGACCCAGTACTTC	CASSYSASQETQYF
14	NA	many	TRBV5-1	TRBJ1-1	TGCGCCAGCAGCTTTGCCAGGCTGAACACTGAAGCTTTCTTT	CASSFARLNTEAFF
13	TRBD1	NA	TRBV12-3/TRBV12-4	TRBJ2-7	TGTGCCACCAAACAGGGGGCAGGTAACGAGCAGTACTTC	CATKQGAGNEQYF